These 7 T cell receptor beta chains came from one sample sequenced in a study of blood T cells in healthy people across ages. Together with a sample-barcoded 5' primer, a J-beta primer mix was included in a second PCR lasting about 7 to 12 cycles. A single record per CDR3 protein comes from TCRdb applying MiXCR to the 5' RACE reads. The sample holds just under 900,000 distinct CDR3 sequences, 29% seen once. Sequenced: blood. The receptor set was obtained from a woman older than 75 in good health.

V usage is TRBV6-6 and J usage is TRBJ2-3; D perhaps matches TRBD2 (5 bases). Germline assignment: CDR1 MNHNY and CDR2 SVGAGI (reference sequence). CDR3 length: 15 amino acids. Trimming removed 8 bases at V and 4 bases at J, with 19 bases between. The CDR3 DNA reads TGTGCCAGCTCACCTACCTTTGCGGAGGCAGATACGCAGTATTTT. Translating it yields CASSPTFAEADTQYF.

This clonotype was observed at least ten times. The chain carries TRBV5-1 and TRBJ2-1; 7 positions match TRBD1. The V gene's germline CDR1 is SGHRS and CDR2 YFSETQ. The CDR3 spans 16 residues. V trimming: 3 bases; J trimming: 6 bases; junction bases outside the gene matches: 12. The CDR3 DNA follows: TGCGCCAGCAGCTCCATGGCCACAGGGGCCACCAATGAGCAGTTCTTC. This gives the protein CASSSMATGATNEQFF.

V gene TRBV5-6 combines with J gene TRBJ1-1, with D possibly TRBD1 on 5 matching bases. The CDR3 spans 15 residues. Germline V gene lookup returns CDR1 SGHDT and CDR2 YYEEEE. Trimming took off 1 base at V and 3 bases at J, with 13 bases between the two ends. The CDR3 here is CASSLTIGAYTEAFF. CDR3 nucleotide sequence: TGTGCCAGCAGCTTGACAATTGGGGCGTACACTGAAGCTTTCTTT.

This clonotype was detected ten times or more. The chain joins TRBV7-9 to TRBJ1-2; 7 positions match TRBD1. J lost 0 bases, V lost 7 bases, and 5 bases had no gene match. Germline V gene sequence: CDR1 SEHNR, CDR2 FQNEAQ (reference sequence). The CDR3 is made up of 14 amino acids. Written as DNA, the CDR3 is TGTGCCAGCATAGGACAGGCAACTAACTATGGCTACACCTTC. Protein product: CASIGQATNYGYTF.

This clonotype was seen many times. V is TRBV4-1 and J is TRBJ1-5; TRBD1 might be the D (6 bases). V was clipped by 1 base and J by 0 bases, with 10 bases between them. From germline, CDR1 is MGHRA and CDR2 YSYEKL. The CDR3 runs to 16 residues. This CDR3 reads CASSQGQAYSNQPQHF. The CDR3 DNA sequence: TGCGCCAGCAGCCAAGGACAGGCATATAGCAATCAGCCCCAGCATTTT.

On this clonotype itself: A much larger clone lies a single base off, so this may be a read error. V and J are TRBV29-1 and TRBJ2-5; maybe TRBD1 (6 bases). This CDR3 spans 14 amino acids. Trimming stripped 2 bases from V and 11 bases from J, with 21 bases between. Germline V gene data show CDR1 as SQVTM and CDR2 as ANQGSEA. CDR3 sequence: CSVEIQGNIYRQYF. As DNA, the CDR3 is TGCAGCGTTGAAATACAGGGTAATATCTATAGGCAGTACTTC.

This clonotype was observed many times. The V and J genes are TRBV15 and TRBJ1-4; maybe TRBD1 (6 bases). Germline V CDR1 and CDR2: LNHNV, YYDKDF (reference sequence). The CDR3 runs to 17 residues. With 5 bases removed from V and 0 bases from J, the gap between germline ends came to 16 bases. CDR3 loop: CATSPRAGATTNEKLFF. The CDR3 DNA sequence: TGTGCCACCAGCCCAAGGGCAGGGGCTACAACTAATGAAAAACTGTTTTTT.